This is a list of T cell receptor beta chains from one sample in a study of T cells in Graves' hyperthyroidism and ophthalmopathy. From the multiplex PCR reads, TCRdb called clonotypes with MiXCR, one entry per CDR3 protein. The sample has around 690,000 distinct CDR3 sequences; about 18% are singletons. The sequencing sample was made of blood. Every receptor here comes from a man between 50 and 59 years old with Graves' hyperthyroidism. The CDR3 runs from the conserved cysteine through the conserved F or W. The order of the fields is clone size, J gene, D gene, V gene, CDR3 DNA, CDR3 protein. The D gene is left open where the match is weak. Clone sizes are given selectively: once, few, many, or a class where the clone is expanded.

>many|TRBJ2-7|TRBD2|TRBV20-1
TGCAGTGCTAGACCCCCTAGCGGGAGTGTCTCCTACGAGCAGTACTTC
CSARPPSGSVSYEQYF
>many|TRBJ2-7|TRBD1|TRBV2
TGTGCCAGCAGTGGGGGACAGGGGGCAGATGAAATCTACGAGCAGTACTTC
CASSGGQGADEIYEQYF
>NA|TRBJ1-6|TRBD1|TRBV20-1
TGCAGTGCTAGAAGGGACAGGAATTCACCCCTCCACTTT
CSARRDRNSPLHF
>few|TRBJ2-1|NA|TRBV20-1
TGCAGTGCTAGAGCCCCCAGCAGCCCCAGTGAGCAGTTCTTC
CSARAPSSPSEQFF
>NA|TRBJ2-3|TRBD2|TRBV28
TGTGCCAGCAGTGAGGCCGGGACTAGCGGGAATACGCAGTATTTT
CASSEAGTSGNTQYF
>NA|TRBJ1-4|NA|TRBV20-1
TGCGGGGGGGCAACTAATGAAAAACTGTTTTTT
CGGATNEKLFF
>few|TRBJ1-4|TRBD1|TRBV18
TGTGCCACTAAATGGAACAGGGGAGAAAAACTGTTTTTT
CATKWNRGEKLFF
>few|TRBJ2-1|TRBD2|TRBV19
TGTGCCAGTACCCCCGGGACTAGCGGGAGGACTAGCCCCTACAATGAGCAGTTCTTC
CASTPGTSGRTSPYNEQFF
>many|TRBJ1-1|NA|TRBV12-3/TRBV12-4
TGTGCCAGCAGATGGAACCTTGAAAACACTGAAGCTTTCTTT
CASRWNLENTEAFF
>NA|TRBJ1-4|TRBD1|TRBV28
TGTGCCAGCAGTCCCGCCGGGACAGGGGGAGAAAAACTGTTTTTT
CASSPAGTGGEKLFF
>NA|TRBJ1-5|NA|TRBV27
TGTGCCAGCAGTTTATCGGTAGGGGGTGGAGGCAATCAGCCCCAGCATTTT
CASSLSVGGGGNQPQHF
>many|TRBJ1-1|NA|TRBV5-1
TGTGCCAGCAGCTTAGGGGGACCTGAAGCTTTCTTT
CASSLGGPEAFF
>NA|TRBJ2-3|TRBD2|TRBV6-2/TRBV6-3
TGTGCCAGCAGTTACTCGCCTAGCGGGAGTGGTACGCAGTATTTT
CASSYSPSGSGTQYF
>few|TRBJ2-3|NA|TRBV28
TGTGCCAGCAGTTCCACAGGGCTGTCATGGGGCACAGATACGCAGTATTTT
CASSSTGLSWGTDTQYF
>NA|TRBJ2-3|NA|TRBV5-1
TGCGCCAGCAGCTTGCTTCGGGCCACAGATACGCAGTATTTT
CASSLLRATDTQYF
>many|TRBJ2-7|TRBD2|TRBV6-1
TGTGCCAGCAGTGTGCTTACTAGCGACTACGAGCAGTACTTC
CASSVLTSDYEQYF
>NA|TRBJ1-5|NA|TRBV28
TGTGCCAGCAGTTTTGAGCAGAGTCAGCCCCAGCATTTT
CASSFEQSQPQHF
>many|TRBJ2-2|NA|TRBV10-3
TGTGCCATCAGAGGGCCCACCGGGGAGCTGTTTTTT
CAIRGPTGELFF
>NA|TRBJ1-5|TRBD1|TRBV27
TGTGCCACCGGGACAGGGGACGGGAGCAATCAGCCCCAGCATTTT
CATGTGDGSNQPQHF
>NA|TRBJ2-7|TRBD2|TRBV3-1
TGTGCCAGCAGCCAAGATGTCGTAGCGGGAGTTTACGAGCAGTACTTC
CASSQDVVAGVYEQYF
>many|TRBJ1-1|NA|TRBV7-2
TGTGCCAGCAGCTTAACGATAAAGGACACTGAAGCTTTCTTT
CASSLTIKDTEAFF
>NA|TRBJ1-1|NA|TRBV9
TGTGCCAGCAGCCCAGAGGGGCATGCCATGAACACTGAAGCTTTCTTT
CASSPEGHAMNTEAFF
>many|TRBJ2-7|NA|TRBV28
TGTGCCAGCAGTTGGAACCGGGGAGGAGGGGGGGCCTACGAGCAGTACTTC
CASSWNRGGGGAYEQYF
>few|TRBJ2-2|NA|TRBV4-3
TGCGCCAGCAGCCAAGTCGCAGCGAACACCGGGGAGCTGTTTTTT
CASSQVAANTGELFF